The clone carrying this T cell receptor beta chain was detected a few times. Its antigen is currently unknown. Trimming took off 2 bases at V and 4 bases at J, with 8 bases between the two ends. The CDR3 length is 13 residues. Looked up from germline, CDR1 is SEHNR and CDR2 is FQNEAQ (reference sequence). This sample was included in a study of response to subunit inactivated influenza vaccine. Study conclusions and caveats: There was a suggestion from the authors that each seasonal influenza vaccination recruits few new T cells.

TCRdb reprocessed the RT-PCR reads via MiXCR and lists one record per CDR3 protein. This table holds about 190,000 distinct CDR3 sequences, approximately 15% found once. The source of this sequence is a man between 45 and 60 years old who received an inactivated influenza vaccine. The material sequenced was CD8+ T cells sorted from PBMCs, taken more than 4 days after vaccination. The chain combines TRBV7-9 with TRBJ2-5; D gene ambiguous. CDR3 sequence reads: CASSLYRVETQYF. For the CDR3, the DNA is TGTGCCAGCAGCTTATATCGAGTAGAGACCCAGTACTTC.